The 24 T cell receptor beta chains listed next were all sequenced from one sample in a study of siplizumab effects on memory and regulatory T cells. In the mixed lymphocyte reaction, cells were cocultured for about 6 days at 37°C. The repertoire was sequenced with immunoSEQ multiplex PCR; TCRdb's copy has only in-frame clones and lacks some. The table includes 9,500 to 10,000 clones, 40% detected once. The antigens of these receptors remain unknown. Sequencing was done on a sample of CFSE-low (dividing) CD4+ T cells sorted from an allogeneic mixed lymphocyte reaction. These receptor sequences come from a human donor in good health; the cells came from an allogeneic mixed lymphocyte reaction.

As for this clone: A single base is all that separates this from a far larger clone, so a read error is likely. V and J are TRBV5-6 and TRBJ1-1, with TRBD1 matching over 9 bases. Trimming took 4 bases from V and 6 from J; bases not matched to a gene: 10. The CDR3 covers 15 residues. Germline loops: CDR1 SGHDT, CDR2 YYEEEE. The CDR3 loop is CASSPRTGVMAEAFF. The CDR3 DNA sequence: TGTGCCAGCAGCCCTAGGACAGGGGTGATGGCTGAAGCTTTCTTT.

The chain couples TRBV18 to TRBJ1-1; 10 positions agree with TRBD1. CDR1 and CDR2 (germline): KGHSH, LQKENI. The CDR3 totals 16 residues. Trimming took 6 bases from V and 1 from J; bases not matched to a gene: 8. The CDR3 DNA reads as TGTGCCAGCTCCCCTGGGACAGGGGTGACGAACACTGAAGCTTTCTTT. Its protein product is CASSPGTGVTNTEAFF.

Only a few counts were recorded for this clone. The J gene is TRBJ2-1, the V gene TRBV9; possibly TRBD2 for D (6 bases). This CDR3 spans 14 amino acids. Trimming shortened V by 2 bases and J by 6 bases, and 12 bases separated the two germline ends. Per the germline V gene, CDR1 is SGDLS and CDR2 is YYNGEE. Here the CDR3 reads CASSVGGSLNEQFF. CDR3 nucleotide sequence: TGTGCCAGCAGCGTCGGAGGGTCCCTCAATGAGCAGTTCTTC.

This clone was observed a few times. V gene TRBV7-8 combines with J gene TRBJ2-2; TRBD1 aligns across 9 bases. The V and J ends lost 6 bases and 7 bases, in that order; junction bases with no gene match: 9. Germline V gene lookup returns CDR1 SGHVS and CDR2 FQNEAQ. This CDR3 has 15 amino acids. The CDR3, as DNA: TGTGCCAGCAGGCCGACAGGGGGGGATAGCGGGGAGCTGTTTTTT. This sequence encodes CASRPTGGDSGELFF.

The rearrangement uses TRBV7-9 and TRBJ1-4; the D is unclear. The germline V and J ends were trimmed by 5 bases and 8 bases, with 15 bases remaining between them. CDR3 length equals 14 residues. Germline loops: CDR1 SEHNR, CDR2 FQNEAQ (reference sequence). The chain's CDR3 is CASSEDPIGEKLFF. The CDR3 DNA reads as TGTGCCAGCAGCGAGGACCCAATCGGGGAAAAACTGTTTTTT.

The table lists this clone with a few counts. The CDR3 reads CASSFEQGWTEAFF. For the CDR3, the DNA is TGTGCCAGCAGCTTCGAACAGGGGTGGACTGAAGCTTTCTTT. The V call is TRBV7-9, the J call TRBJ1-1, with 7 bases matching TRBD1. The germline gives CDR1 SEHNR, CDR2 FQNEAQ (reference sequence). The CDR3 sequence is 14 residues long. The V segment lost 3 bases and the J segment 5 bases; nucleotides outside the gene matches: 6. Full variable domain (remainder filled in from reference TRBV7-9 and TRBJ1-1): DTGVSQNPRHKITKRGQNVTFRCDPISEHNRLYWYRQTLGQGPEFLTYFQNEAQLEKSRLLSDRFSAERPKGSFSTLEIQRTEQGDSAMYLCASSFEQGWTEAFFGQGTRLTVV.

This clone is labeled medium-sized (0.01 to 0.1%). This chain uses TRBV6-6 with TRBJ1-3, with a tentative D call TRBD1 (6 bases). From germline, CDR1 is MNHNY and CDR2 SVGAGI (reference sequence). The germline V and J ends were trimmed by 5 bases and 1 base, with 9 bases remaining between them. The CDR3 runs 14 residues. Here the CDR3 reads CASSQQGSGNTIYF. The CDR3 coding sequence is TGTGCCAGCAGTCAACAGGGTTCTGGAAACACCATATATTTT.

DNA of the CDR3: TGCGCCAGCAGCCTGTCTCAGGGCTCAGCCGAGCAGTACTTC. This gives the protein CASSLSQGSAEQYF. This chain joins TRBV5-1 and TRBJ2-7; maybe TRBD1 (5 bases). Germline assignment: CDR1 SGHRS and CDR2 YFSETQ. CDR3 length: 14 residues. V lost 4 bases and J lost 6, with 17 bases in between.

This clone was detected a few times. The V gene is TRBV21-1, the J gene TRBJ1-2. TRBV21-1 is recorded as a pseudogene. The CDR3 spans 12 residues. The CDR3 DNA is TGTGCCAGCAGCACTCCAGCCTATGGCTACACCTTC. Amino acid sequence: CASSTPAYGYTF.

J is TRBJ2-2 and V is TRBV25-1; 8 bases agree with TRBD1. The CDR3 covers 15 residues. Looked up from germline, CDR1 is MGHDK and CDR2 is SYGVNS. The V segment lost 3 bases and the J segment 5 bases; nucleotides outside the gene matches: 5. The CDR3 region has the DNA TGTGCCAGCAGTGATTCAGGGGGCTGGACCGGGGAGCTGTTTTTT. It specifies CASSDSGGWTGELFF.

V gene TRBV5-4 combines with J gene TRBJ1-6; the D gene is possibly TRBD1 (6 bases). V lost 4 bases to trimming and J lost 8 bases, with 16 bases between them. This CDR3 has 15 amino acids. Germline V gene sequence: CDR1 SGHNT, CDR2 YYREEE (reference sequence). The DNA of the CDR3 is TGTGCCAGCAGCATGACCGTACAGGGTGATTCACCCCTCCACTTT. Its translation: CASSMTVQGDSPLHF. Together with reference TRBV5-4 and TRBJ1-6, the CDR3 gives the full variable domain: ETGVTQSPTHLIKTRGQQVTLRCSSQSGHNTVSWYQQALGQGPQFIFQYYREEENGRGNFPPRFSGLQFPNYSSELNVNALELDDSALYLCASSMTVQGDSPLHFGNGTRLTVT.

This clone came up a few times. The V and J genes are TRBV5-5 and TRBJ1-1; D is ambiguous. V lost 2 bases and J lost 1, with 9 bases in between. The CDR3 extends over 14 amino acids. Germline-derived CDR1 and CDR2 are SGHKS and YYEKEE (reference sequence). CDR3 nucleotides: TGTGCCAGCAGCTTCTTACCGGGGAACACTGAAGCTTTCTTT. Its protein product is CASSFLPGNTEAFF. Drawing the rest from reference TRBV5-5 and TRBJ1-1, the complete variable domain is DAGVTQSPTHLIKTRGQQVTLRCSPISGHKSVSWYQQVLGQGPQFIFQYYEKEERGRGNFPDRFSARQFPNYSSELNVNALLLGDSALYLCASSFLPGNTEAFFGQGTRLTVV.

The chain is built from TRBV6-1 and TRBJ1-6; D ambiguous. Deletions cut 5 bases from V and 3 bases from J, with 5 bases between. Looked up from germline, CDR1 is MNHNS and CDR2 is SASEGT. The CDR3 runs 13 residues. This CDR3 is CASSRNYNSPLHF. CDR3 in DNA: TGTGCCAGCAGTAGGAACTATAATTCACCCCTCCACTTT.

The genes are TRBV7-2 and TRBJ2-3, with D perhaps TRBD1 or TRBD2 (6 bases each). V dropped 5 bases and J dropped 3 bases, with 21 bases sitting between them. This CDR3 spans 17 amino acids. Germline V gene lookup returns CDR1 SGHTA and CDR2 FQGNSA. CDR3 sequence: CASSHPKGQGGTDTQYF. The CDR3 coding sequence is TGTGCCAGCAGCCACCCCAAAGGACAAGGGGGGACAGATACGCAGTATTTT.

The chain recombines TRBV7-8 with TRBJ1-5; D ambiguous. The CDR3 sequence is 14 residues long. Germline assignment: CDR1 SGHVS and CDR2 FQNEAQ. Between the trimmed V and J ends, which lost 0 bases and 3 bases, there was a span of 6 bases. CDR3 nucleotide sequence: TGTGCCAGCAGCTTAGCCCTAGACAATCAGCCCCAGCATTTT. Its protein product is CASSLALDNQPQHF.

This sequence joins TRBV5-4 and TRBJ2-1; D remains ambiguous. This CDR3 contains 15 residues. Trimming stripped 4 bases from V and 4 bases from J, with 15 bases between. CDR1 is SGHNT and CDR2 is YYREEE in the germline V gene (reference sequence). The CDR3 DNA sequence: TGTGCCAGCAGCATCTATGCCGTGAGGTACAATGAGCAGTTCTTC. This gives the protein CASSIYAVRYNEQFF.

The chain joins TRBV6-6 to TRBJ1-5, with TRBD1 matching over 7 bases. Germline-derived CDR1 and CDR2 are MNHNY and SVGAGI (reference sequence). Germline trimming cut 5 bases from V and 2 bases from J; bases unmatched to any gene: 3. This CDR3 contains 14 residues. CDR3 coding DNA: TGTGCCAGCAGTACCGACAGGGGCAATCAGCCCCAGCATTTT. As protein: CASSTDRGNQPQHF.

The CDR3 DNA reads TGTGCCAGCAGACTAGGACAGGGGCGAAACGAGCAGTACTTC. Residues: CASRLGQGRNEQYF. V gene TRBV6-1 combines with J gene TRBJ2-7, with 9 bases aligning to TRBD1. This CDR3 is 14 amino acids long. Germline values: CDR1 MNHNS, CDR2 SASEGT. Trimming cost V 6 bases and J 5 bases; bases outside gene matches: 8.

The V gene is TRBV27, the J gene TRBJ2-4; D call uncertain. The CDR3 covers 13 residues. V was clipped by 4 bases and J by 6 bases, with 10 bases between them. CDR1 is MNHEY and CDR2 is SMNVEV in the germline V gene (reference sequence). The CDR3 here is CASSSAGRNIQYF. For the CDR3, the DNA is TGTGCCAGCAGTTCCGCTGGACGAAACATTCAGTACTTC.

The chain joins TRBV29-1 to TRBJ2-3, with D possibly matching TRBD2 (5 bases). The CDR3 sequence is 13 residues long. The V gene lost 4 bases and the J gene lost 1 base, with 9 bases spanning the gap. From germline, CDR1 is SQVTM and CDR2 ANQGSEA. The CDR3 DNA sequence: TGCAGCGTTGTAAGCGGTGGCACAGATACGCAGTATTTT. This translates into CSVVSGGTDTQYF.

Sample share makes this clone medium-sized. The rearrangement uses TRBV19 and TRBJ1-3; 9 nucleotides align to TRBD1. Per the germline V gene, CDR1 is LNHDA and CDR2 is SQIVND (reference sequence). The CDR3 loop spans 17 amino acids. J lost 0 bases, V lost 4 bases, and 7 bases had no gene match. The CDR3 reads CASSTLGTGHSGNTIYF. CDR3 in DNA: TGTGCCAGTAGTACGCTTGGGACAGGGCACTCTGGAAACACCATATATTTT.

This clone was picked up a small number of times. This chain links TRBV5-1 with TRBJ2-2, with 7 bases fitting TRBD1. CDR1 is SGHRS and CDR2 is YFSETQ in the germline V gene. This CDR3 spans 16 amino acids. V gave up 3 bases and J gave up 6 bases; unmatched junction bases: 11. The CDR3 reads CASSSLTGSHPGELFF. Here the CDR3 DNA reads TGCGCCAGCAGCTCTTTGACAGGGTCTCATCCCGGGGAGCTGTTTTTT. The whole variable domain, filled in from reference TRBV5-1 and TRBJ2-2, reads KAGVTQTPRYLIKTRGQQVTLSCSPISGHRSVSWYQQTPGQGLQFLFEYFSETQRNKGNFPGRFSGRQFSNSRSEMNVSTLELGDSALYLCASSSLTGSHPGELFFGEGSRLTVL.

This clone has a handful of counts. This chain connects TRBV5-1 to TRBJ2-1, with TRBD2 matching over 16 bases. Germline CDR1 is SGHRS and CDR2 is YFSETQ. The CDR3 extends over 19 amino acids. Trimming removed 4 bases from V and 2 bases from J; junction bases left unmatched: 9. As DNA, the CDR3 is TGCGCCAGCAGCCTCCTGGGGACTAGCGGGAGGGTAACCTACAATGAGCAGTTCTTC. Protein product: CASSLLGTSGRVTYNEQFF.

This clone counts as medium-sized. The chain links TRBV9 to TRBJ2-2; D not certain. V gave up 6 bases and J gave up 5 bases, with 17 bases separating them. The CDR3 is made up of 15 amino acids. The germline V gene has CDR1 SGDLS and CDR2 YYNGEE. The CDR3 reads CASNSPVTVTGELFF. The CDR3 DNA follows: TGTGCCAGCAATAGTCCCGTAACTGTAACCGGGGAGCTGTTTTTT.